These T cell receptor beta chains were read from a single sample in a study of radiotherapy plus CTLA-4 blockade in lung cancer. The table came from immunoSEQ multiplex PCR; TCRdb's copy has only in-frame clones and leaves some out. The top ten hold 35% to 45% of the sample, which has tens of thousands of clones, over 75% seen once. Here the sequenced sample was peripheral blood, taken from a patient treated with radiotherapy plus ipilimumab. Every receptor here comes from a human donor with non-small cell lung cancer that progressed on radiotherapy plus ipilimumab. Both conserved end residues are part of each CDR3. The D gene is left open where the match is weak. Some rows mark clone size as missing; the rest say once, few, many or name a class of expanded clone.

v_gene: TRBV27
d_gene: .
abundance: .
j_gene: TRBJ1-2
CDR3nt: TGTGCCAGCAGTTTCTTTTCCCAGGCAGGGTCCCACTATGGCTACACCTTC
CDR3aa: CASSFFSQAGSHYGYTF

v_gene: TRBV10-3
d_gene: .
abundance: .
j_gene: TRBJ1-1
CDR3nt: TGTGCCATCAGTGACTTGGCGGGTGAAGCTTTCTTT
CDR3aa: CAISDLAGEAFF

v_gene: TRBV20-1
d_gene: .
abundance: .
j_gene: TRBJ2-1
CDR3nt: TGCAGTGCTAGTGTGGGTGAGCAGTTCTTC
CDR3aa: CSASVGEQFF

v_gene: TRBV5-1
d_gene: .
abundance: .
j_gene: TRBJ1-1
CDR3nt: TGCGCCAGCAGCTTGGACAGGGCTCTCGCTGAAGCTTTCTTT
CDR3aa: CASSLDRALAEAFF

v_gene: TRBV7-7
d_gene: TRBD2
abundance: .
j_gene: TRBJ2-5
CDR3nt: TGTGCTAGCAGCGACCCAGCGGGAGATGTAGAGACCCAGTACTTC
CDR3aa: CASSDPAGDVETQYF

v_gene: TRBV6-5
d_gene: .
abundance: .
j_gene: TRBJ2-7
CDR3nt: TGTGCCAGCAGTCATAAGAGCGAGCAGTACTTC
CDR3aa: CASSHKSEQYF

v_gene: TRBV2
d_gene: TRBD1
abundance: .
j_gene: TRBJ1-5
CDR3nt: TGTGCCAGCAGAGGGACAGACAATCAGCCCCAGCATTTT
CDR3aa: CASRGTDNQPQHF

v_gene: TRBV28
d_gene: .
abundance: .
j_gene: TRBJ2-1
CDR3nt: TGTGCCAGCAGTTTACCCGGGACCGGCAGGGAGCAGTTCTTC
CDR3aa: CASSLPGTGREQFF

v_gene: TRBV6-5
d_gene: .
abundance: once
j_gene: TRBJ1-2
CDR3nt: TGTGCCAGCGTGGGGGGCGCTGGAGGCTACACCTTC
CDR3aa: CASVGGAGGYTF

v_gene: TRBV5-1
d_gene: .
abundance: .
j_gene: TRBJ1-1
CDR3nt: TGCGCCAGCAGCAAAGGGGGGAGATCACTTGAAGCTTTCTTT
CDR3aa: CASSKGGRSLEAFF

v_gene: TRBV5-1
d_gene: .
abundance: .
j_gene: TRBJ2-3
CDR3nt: TGCGCCAGCAGCTTGGTTTACTGGCGGGATAGCACAGATACGCAGTATTTT
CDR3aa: CASSLVYWRDSTDTQYF

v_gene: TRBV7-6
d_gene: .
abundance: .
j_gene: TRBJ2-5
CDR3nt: TGTGCCAGCACGGGGGGCGCCGAGGAGACCCAGTACTTC
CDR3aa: CASTGGAEETQYF

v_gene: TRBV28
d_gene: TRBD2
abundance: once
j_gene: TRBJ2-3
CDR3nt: TGTGCCAGCAGCCACACCCTAGCGGGGAGCACAGATACGCAGTATTTT
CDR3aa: CASSHTLAGSTDTQYF

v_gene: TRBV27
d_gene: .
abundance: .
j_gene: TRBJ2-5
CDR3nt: TGTGCCAGCAAAACTGGGGGGTGGGAGACCCAGTACTTC
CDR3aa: CASKTGGWETQYF

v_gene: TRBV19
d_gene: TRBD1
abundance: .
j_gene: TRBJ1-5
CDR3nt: TGTGCCAGTAGTACTTCTGACAGGGGTCGCAATCAGCCCCAGCATTTT
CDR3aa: CASSTSDRGRNQPQHF

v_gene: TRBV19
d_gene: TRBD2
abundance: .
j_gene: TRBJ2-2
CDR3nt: TGTGCCAGTAGTATAGTCAAGCTAGCGGGAGGGCCTTCCGGGGAGCTGTTTTTT
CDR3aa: CASSIVKLAGGPSGELFF

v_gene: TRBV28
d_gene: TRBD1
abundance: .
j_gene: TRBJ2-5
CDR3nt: TGTGCCAGCAGCCCCACAGGGGGGGAGACCCAGTACTTC
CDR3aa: CASSPTGGETQYF

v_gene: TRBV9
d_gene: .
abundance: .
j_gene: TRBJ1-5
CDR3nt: TGTGCCAGCAGCGCGGGTGATCAGCCCCAGCATTTT
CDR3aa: CASSAGDQPQHF

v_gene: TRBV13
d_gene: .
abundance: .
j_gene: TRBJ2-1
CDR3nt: TGTGCCAGCAGCTCCGGGACCCCTACCTACAATGAGCAGTTCTTC
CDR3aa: CASSSGTPTYNEQFF

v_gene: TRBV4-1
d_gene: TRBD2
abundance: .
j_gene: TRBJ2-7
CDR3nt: TGCGCCAGCAGCCATAATTTAGGTGGGGACTACTCCTACGAGCAGTACTTC
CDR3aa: CASSHNLGGDYSYEQYF

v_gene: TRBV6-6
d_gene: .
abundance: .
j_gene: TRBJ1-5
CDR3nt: TGTGCCAGCAGTTACTCTCTGAATCAGCCCCAGCATTTT
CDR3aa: CASSYSLNQPQHF

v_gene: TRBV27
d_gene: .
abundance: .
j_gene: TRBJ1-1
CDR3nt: TGTGCCAGCAGTTCCACAGAAGGGAGAGCGGTGAACACTGAAGCTTTCTTT
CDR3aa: CASSSTEGRAVNTEAFF

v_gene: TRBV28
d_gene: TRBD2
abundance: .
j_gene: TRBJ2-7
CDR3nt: TGTGCCAGCAGGGGAGGGAGGGGCTCCTACGAGCAGTACTTC
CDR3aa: CASRGGRGSYEQYF

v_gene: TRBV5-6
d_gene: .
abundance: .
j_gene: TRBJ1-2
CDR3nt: TGTGCCAGCAGCTTTCCGGACCTCGCCGGCTACACCTTC
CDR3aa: CASSFPDLAGYTF